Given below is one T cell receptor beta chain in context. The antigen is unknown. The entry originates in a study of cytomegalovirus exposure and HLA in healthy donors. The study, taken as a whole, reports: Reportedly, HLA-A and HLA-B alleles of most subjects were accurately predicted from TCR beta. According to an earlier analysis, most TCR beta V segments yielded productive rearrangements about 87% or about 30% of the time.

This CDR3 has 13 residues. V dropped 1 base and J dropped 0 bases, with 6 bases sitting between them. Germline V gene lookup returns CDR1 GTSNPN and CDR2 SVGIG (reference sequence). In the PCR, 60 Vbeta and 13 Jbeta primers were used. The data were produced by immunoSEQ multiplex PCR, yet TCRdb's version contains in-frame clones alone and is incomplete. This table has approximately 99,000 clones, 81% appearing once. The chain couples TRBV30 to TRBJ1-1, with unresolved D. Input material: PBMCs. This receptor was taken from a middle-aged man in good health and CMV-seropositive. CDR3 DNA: TGTGCCTGGAGTGCGGGGATGAACACTGAAGCTTTCTTT. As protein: CAWSAGMNTEAFF.